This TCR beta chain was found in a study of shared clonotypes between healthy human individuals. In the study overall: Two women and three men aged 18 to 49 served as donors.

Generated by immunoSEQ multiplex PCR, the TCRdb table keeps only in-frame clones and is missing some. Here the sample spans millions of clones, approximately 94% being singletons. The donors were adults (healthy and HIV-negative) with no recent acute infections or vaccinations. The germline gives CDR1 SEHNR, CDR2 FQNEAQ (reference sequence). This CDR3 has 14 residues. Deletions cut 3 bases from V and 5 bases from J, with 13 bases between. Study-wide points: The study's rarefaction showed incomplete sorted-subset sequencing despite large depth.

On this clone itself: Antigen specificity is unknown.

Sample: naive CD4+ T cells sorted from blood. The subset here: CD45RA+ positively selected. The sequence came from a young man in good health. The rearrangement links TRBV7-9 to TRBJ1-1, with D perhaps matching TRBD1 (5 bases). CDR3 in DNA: TGTGCCAGCAGCTTGTCCGGGACGTGGACTGAAGCTTTCTTT. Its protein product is CASSLSGTWTEAFF.